The T cell receptor (beta chain) under discussion was sequenced for a study of T cell changes during pregnancy in multiple sclerosis. The repertoire was sequenced with immunoSEQ multiplex PCR; TCRdb's copy has only in-frame clones and lacks some. This sample has tens of thousands of clones; 90% to 95% occur once, and the top ten carry about 6.8%. The CDR3 contains 15 residues. V was pared by 3 bases and J by 2 bases, with 15 bases between. Germline CDR1 SGDLS, CDR2 YYNGEE. The sequenced sample was CD8+ T cells from peripheral blood mononuclear cells, obtained in the third trimester of pregnancy. The sequence derives from a female donor with multiple sclerosis, enrolled in a pregnancy study. This chain joins TRBV9 and TRBJ2-7; a possible D gene is TRBD1 (6 bases). CDR3 residues: CASSADRGGPYEQYF. Here the CDR3 DNA reads TGTGCCAGCAGCGCGGACCGAGGGGGTCCCTACGAGCAGTACTTC.